A selection of T cell receptor beta chains follows, all from one sample in a study of CD8+ T cells in alopecia areata. Repertoires were generated with immunoSEQ multiplex PCR, while TCRdb's copy carries only in-frame clones and drops some. The sample includes just over 150,000 clones, 45% to 60% seen only once; the top ten take around 19%. Sample: CD8+ T cells sorted from blood, taken at week 0. These receptors were taken from a human donor with alopecia areata. Both conserved end residues are part of each CDR3. Each record gives: clone size, V gene, CDR3 protein. The size entry is marked missing in some rows and otherwise reads once, few, many or a size class.

clone_size: once; v_call: TRBV7-6; cdr3_aa: CASSPGQGNYEQYF
clone_size: .; v_call: TRBV29-1; cdr3_aa: CSVWTGSSYEQYF
clone_size: .; v_call: TRBV4-3; cdr3_aa: CASSQDRGSYEQYF
clone_size: .; v_call: TRBV29-1; cdr3_aa: CSVVGQGNSNYGYTF
clone_size: .; v_call: TRBV29-1; cdr3_aa: CSVGRWNTEAFF
clone_size: few; v_call: TRBV2; cdr3_aa: CASRDQPDTQYF
clone_size: .; v_call: TRBV4-3; cdr3_aa: CASSQDRTSTNEQFF
clone_size: once; v_call: TRBV6-6; cdr3_aa: CASTVGYEQYF
clone_size: .; v_call: TRBV2; cdr3_aa: CASSAGPVLNQPQHF
clone_size: .; v_call: TRBV4-1; cdr3_aa: CASSHDREDTEAFF
clone_size: many; v_call: TRBV19; cdr3_aa: CASSWTGQGETF
clone_size: .; v_call: TRBV6-6; cdr3_aa: CASSYQGNQPQHF
clone_size: few; v_call: TRBV30; cdr3_aa: CAWTTGSSYEQYF
clone_size: .; v_call: TRBV7-9; cdr3_aa: CASSHPLPGSQIYGYTF
clone_size: once; v_call: TRBV5-1; cdr3_aa: CASSLGNHNEQFF
clone_size: .; v_call: TRBV29-1; cdr3_aa: CSVEGGVYGYTF
clone_size: few; v_call: TRBV13; cdr3_aa: CASSLENGKLFF
clone_size: .; v_call: TRBV5-1; cdr3_aa: CASSSRQGHTDTQYF
clone_size: .; v_call: TRBV28; cdr3_aa: CASTSTSGQETQYF
clone_size: .; v_call: TRBV28; cdr3_aa: CASSWGGMSYEQYF
clone_size: .; v_call: TRBV4-3; cdr3_aa: CASSQRLAGKAGELFF
clone_size: .; v_call: TRBV5-4; cdr3_aa: CASSPVPSGANVLTF
clone_size: .; v_call: TRBV9; cdr3_aa: CASSAPETGELFF
clone_size: few; v_call: TRBV13; cdr3_aa: CASSPPGRAKNIQYF
clone_size: .; v_call: TRBV14; cdr3_aa: CASSQGPGGGYEQYF
clone_size: few; v_call: TRBV4-3; cdr3_aa: CASSTQRSYNEQFF
clone_size: .; v_call: TRBV1; cdr3_aa: CTSSPRAGNGDGYTF
clone_size: large; v_call: TRBV6-5; cdr3_aa: CASSYSNTDTQYF
clone_size: few; v_call: TRBV7-9; cdr3_aa: CASSRGGSSYNEQFF
clone_size: few; v_call: TRBV25-1; cdr3_aa: CASSGGTANNEQFF
clone_size: .; v_call: TRBV5-1; cdr3_aa: CASSPGHPSSYNEQFF
clone_size: .; v_call: TRBV7-9; cdr3_aa: CASSSPTNTEAFF
clone_size: .; v_call: TRBV27; cdr3_aa: CASSLGTSYGYTF
clone_size: .; v_call: TRBV27; cdr3_aa: CASSVGNGEFF
clone_size: .; v_call: TRBV6-5; cdr3_aa: CASSRQSSYNEQFF
clone_size: few; v_call: TRBV27; cdr3_aa: CASSWQEASGELFF
clone_size: .; v_call: TRBV4-3; cdr3_aa: CASSQDMTGLGANVLTF
clone_size: .; v_call: TRBV30; cdr3_aa: CAWGQGIDGYTF
clone_size: once; v_call: TRBV29-1; cdr3_aa: CSVDYGDGYGYTF
clone_size: few; v_call: TRBV15; cdr3_aa: CATSRVGGANVLTF
clone_size: .; v_call: TRBV19; cdr3_aa: CATKGAGNEQFF
clone_size: .; v_call: TRBV4-3; cdr3_aa: CASSQDRVRGRRTF
clone_size: once; v_call: TRBV6-5; cdr3_aa: CASTHSSSGELFF
clone_size: .; v_call: TRBV14; cdr3_aa: CASSRIQGNSETQYF
clone_size: .; v_call: TRBV30; cdr3_aa: CASDYGLDNEQFF
clone_size: medium-sized; v_call: TRBV11-2; cdr3_aa: CASRSGNTEAFF
clone_size: .; v_call: TRBV29-1; cdr3_aa: CSVLSGTSHEQYF
clone_size: .; v_call: TRBV4-3; cdr3_aa: CASSQDRSGNYGYTF
clone_size: .; v_call: TRBV30; cdr3_aa: CAWSVGPNTEAFF